Following are 10 T cell receptor beta chains from one sample sequenced in a study of blood T cell repertoires in COVID-19. Profiling relied on immunoSEQ multiplex PCR, and the TCRdb table lists in-frame clones only, not all of them. The sample has roughly 140,000 clones; around three quarters are singletons. The source material was peripheral blood. All receptors derive from a middle-aged man with active or convalescent COVID-19.

The V and J genes are TRBV24-1 and TRBJ2-2; a possible D gene is TRBD1 (6 bases). The CDR3 totals 16 residues. Trimming removed 0 bases at V and 10 bases at J, with 17 bases between. Germline CDR1 reads KGHDR; CDR2 reads SFDVKD. The CDR3 region is CATSDLSGTTLAELFF. As DNA, the CDR3 is TGTGCCACCAGTGATTTGTCCGGGACAACCTTGGCGGAGCTGTTTTTT.

This clone was observed once. The CDR3 DNA sequence: TGTGCCAGCAGGATTAGCGTCACCCCCTACAATGAGCAGTTCTTC. Protein: CASRISVTPYNEQFF. This sequence joins TRBV6-5 and TRBJ2-1; TRBD2 might be the D (5 bases). This CDR3 is built from 15 residues. Germline V gene lookup returns CDR1 MNHEY and CDR2 SVGAGI. V lost 6 bases and J lost 2, with 14 bases in between.

V is TRBV7-3 and J is TRBJ2-1; 13 bases are shared with TRBD2. Germline values: CDR1 SGHTA, CDR2 FQGTGA. This CDR3 is 17 amino acids long. Trimming removed 0 bases from V and 10 bases from J; junction bases left unmatched: 9. The CDR3 DNA is TGTGCCAGCAGCTTAACGGGACTAGCGGGACCCAGAGGGGAGCAGTTCTTC. Translation: CASSLTGLAGPRGEQFF.

This clone was seen a few times. The rearrangement links TRBV19 to TRBJ2-7, with TRBD2 matching 9 bases. J gave up 7 bases and V 6 bases, and 4 bases lay outside the gene matches. CDR3 length: 12 amino acids. CDR1 and CDR2 from the germline V gene are LNHDA and SQIVND (reference sequence). CDR3 sequence: CASSNLAGEQYF. The CDR3 bases are TGTGCCAGTAGCAATCTAGCGGGAGAGCAGTACTTC.

The chain recombines TRBV4-1 with TRBJ1-2; 10 bases match TRBD1. Germline V gene data show CDR1 as MGHRA and CDR2 as YSYEKL. CDR3 length equals 17 residues. Trimming removed 1 base from V and 5 bases from J; junction bases left unmatched: 10. The chain's CDR3 is CASSQVVRTGGMYGYTF. In DNA, the CDR3 is TGCGCCAGCAGCCAAGTAGTTAGGACAGGGGGAATGTATGGCTACACCTTC.

This clone has a handful of counts. The J gene is TRBJ1-1, the V gene TRBV27; TRBD1 agrees at 9 bases. The CDR3 contains 14 residues. Unmatched junction bases numbered 7, after V lost 5 bases and J lost 6 bases. In germline, CDR1 is MNHEY, CDR2 SMNVEV (reference sequence). The chain's CDR3 is CASSLTGGHAEAFF. The CDR3 DNA is TGTGCCAGCAGTCTTACAGGGGGCCACGCTGAAGCTTTCTTT.

The chain links TRBV25-1 to TRBJ2-5; TRBD1 is a possible D gene (6 bases). This CDR3 is 15 amino acids long. Trimming cost V 1 base and J 5 bases, with 14 bases left between them. Germline-derived CDR1 and CDR2 are MGHDK and SYGVNS. The CDR3 protein is CASSELLGAGETQYF. The DNA for the CDR3 is TGTGCCAGCAGTGAATTACTGGGGGCAGGGGAGACCCAGTACTTC.

The gene calls are TRBV19 and TRBJ2-2; TRBD1 agrees at 11 bases. Germline-derived CDR1 and CDR2 are LNHDA and SQIVND (reference sequence). The junction had 8 bases not matched to a gene; V was cut back by 1 base and J by 4 bases. The CDR3 covers 18 residues. The CDR3 loop reads CASSIGTGQGVSTGELFF. The DNA of the CDR3 is TGTGCCAGTAGTATAGGGACGGGACAGGGGGTCAGCACCGGGGAGCTGTTTTTT.

The chain has TRBV5-5 and TRBJ2-7, with D maybe TRBD2 (5 bases). Germline V lookup: CDR1 SGHKS, CDR2 YYEKEE (reference sequence). V was cut by 4 bases and J by 3 bases, with 11 bases left in between. This CDR3 has 13 amino acids. This CDR3 is CASSRGDYYEQYF. As DNA, the CDR3 is TGTGCCAGCAGCCGAGGAGACTACTACGAGCAGTACTTC.

The gene calls are TRBV29-1 and TRBJ1-1; 8 bases are shared with TRBD1. V lost 6 bases, J lost 1 base, and 13 bases stayed unmatched. Germline lookup yields CDR1 SQVTM and CDR2 ANQGSEA. The CDR3 runs 16 residues. The CDR3 DNA reads TGCAGCGTCTCAGGGGGCGGCCACGGCGGGAACACTGAAGCTTTCTTT. Protein: CSVSGGGHGGNTEAFF.